The clone carrying this TCR beta chain was recorded at least ten times. The antigen remains unidentified. Genomic DNA of each subset was evenly split across several immunoSEQ plates. The sequencing of unsorted PBMC DNA took place on ten immunoSEQ deep assay plates. Profiled with immunoSEQ multiplex PCR; TCRdb holds only in-frame clones, not every one. The sample yields 400,000 to 600,000 clones, 75% to 85% seen once. The CDR3 is 16 amino acids. Between the trimmed V and J ends, which lost 5 bases and 2 bases, there was a span of 13 bases. CDR1 and CDR2 (germline): LNHDA, SQIVND (reference sequence). This specimen belongs to a study of shared clonotypes between healthy human individuals. Overall study: In total, the donors were a couple of women and a few men aged 18 to 49.

Study-wide findings and caveats: Expectations were that clonotype sharing among donors would be affected by sequencing depth.

The TCR was taken from a woman in her 40s in good health. Some clones in this sample may be carry-over from other donors' samples. This chain uses TRBV19 with TRBJ2-6; D might be TRBD1 (6 bases). Sequenced input: PBMCs. The chain's CDR3 is CASSREQGTGANVLTF. The CDR3 DNA reads as TGTGCCAGTAGTCGCGAACAGGGTACTGGGGCCAACGTCCTGACTTTC.